The sequence of this T cell receptor (beta chain) was determined in a study of T cell responses to AZD1222 COVID-19 vaccine. Profiled with immunoSEQ multiplex PCR; TCRdb holds only in-frame clones, not every one. The sample has 150,000 to 200,000 clones; roughly 87% are singletons. The length of the CDR3 is 13 residues. Germline assignment: CDR1 SSHAT and CDR2 FNYEAQ (reference sequence). V lost 5 bases to trimming and J lost 7 bases, with 15 bases between them. The chain joins TRBV7-7 to TRBJ2-7, with D possibly called TRBD1 or TRBD2 (5 bases each). The receptor was derived from an adult who received the AZD1222 COVID-19 vaccine. The sample in question was peripheral blood, obtained 28 days after the second AZD1222 dose. This chain's CDR3 is CASSQGQGREQYF. The CDR3 bases are TGTGCCAGCAGCCAAGGGCAGGGACGGGAGCAGTACTTC. Combining the CDR3 with reference TRBV7-7 and TRBJ2-7 gives the whole variable domain GAGVSQSPRYKVTKRGQDVTLRCDPISSHATLYWYQQALGQGPEFLTYFNYEAQPDKSGLPSDRFSAERPEGSISTLTIQRTEQRDSAMYRCASSQGQGREQYFGPGTRLTVT.